This TCR beta chain was sequenced in a study of identical twins. General study results and limits: Twin pairs had excess sharing that was weaker in beta out-of-frame sequences. It was cross-sectional statistical analysis, not following the same donors, that the conclusions relied on.

TCRdb re-called the 5' RACE reads with MiXCR, one entry per CDR3 protein. The sample holds nearly 900,000 distinct CDR3 sequences, over 9% seen once. About this clonotype: Its specificity is unknown.

CDR1 and CDR2 from the germline V gene are SGHTS and YDEGEE. V dropped 3 bases and J dropped 6 bases, with 14 bases sitting between them. The CDR3 covers 14 residues. The sample also formed part of further work on yellow fever vaccine responses in identical twins.

Sequenced sample: PBMCs. The clonotype was recovered from a woman younger than 35 in good health. The rearrangement links TRBV5-8 to TRBJ2-3; possibly TRBD2 for D (5 bases). This chain's CDR3 is CASSSDFGGDTQYF. The CDR3 nucleotides are TGTGCCAGCAGCTCCGACTTTGGCGGGGATACGCAGTATTTT.